The next 25 T cell receptor beta chains were all read from a single sample in a study of CD8 T cells in Susac syndrome. The RNA, about 0.45 to 1 ug, was put through reverse transcription using random hexamers. TCRdb itself ran the immunoSEQ multiplex PCR reads through MiXCR, one entry per CDR3 protein. The table has roughly 150,000 distinct CDR3 sequences, 85% to 95% seen once; the top ten hold approximately 0.17%. Sequencing used CD4+ T cells from PBMCs. All receptors come from a human donor with Susac syndrome.

DNA for the CDR3: TGCAGCGTTGCGGCGGGGACAGCCCAAGAGACCCAGTACTTC. Translating it yields CSVAAGTAQETQYF. The V and J genes are TRBV29-1 and TRBJ2-5, with D possibly matching TRBD1 (7 bases). CDR1 and CDR2 (germline): SQVTM, ANQGSEA. The CDR3 consists of 14 residues. V lost 4 bases and J 1 base, leaving 13 bases between the germline ends.

The CDR3 region is CATSRYRGTGTEAFF. CDR3 sequence (DNA): TGTGCCACCAGCCGCTATCGTGGGACGGGCACTGAAGCTTTCTTT. The rearrangement uses TRBV15 and TRBJ1-1, with a tentative D call TRBD1 (5 bases). The CDR3 contains 15 residues. With 5 bases removed from V and 4 bases from J, the gap between germline ends came to 17 bases. The germline V gene has CDR1 LNHNV and CDR2 YYDKDF (reference sequence).

Here the CDR3 reads CASSIGTVGYTF. CDR3 coding DNA: TGTGCCAGTAGTATTGGGACAGTCGGCTACACCTTC. The chain is built from TRBV19 and TRBJ1-2; 7 positions agree with TRBD1. The length of the CDR3 is 12 residues. V gave up 3 bases and J gave up 8 bases; unmatched junction bases: 3. Per the germline V gene, CDR1 is LNHDA and CDR2 is SQIVND (reference sequence).

The rearrangement joins TRBV9 to TRBJ2-1; 10 bases map to TRBD1. V shed 7 bases and J 10 bases; nucleotides not matched to a gene: 11. This CDR3 spans 14 amino acids. Germline values: CDR1 SGDLS, CDR2 YYNGEE. In DNA, the CDR3 is TGTGCCAGCGGGGGGACAGGGGCCGGTTGGGAGCAGTTCTTC. Its protein product is CASGGTGAGWEQFF.

V gene TRBV18 combines with J gene TRBJ1-2; TRBD1 is a possible D gene (6 bases). V was trimmed by 3 bases and J by 5 bases, leaving 13 bases between them. The germline V gene has CDR1 KGHSH and CDR2 LQKENI. CDR3 size: 14 residues. The CDR3 bases are TGTGCCAGCTCACCGGGGGGGCCAGGGTATGGCTACACCTTC. Amino acids: CASSPGGPGYGYTF.

The rearrangement uses TRBV7-3 and TRBJ2-2; weak D call: TRBD1 (5 bases). The V end was cut by 1 base, the J end by 0 bases, with 9 bases between. The CDR3 loop spans 16 amino acids. CDR1 is SGHTA, CDR2 FQGTGA, per germline. The chain's CDR3 is CASSLRARANTGELFF. The DNA for the CDR3 is TGTGCCAGCAGCTTAAGGGCCAGGGCGAACACCGGGGAGCTGTTTTTT.

This clonotype was counted a single time. V usage is TRBV7-9 and J usage is TRBJ1-1; a weak D match, TRBD1 (6 bases). V was clipped by 4 bases and J by 2 bases, with 17 bases between them. CDR1 is SEHNR and CDR2 is FQNEAQ in the germline V gene (reference sequence). The CDR3 has 16 amino acids. DNA for the CDR3: TGTGCCAGCAGCTCCGGGGGGGGGACACAAAACACTGAAGCTTTCTTT. Translated: CASSSGGGTQNTEAFF.

The rearrangement uses TRBV29-1 and TRBJ1-2, with TRBD1 identical over 7 bases. Germline lookup yields CDR1 SQVTM and CDR2 ANQGSEA. After removal of 7 bases from V and 4 bases from J, the junction contained 3 bases not matched to a gene. The CDR3 consists of 11 residues. In nucleotides, the CDR3 is TGCAGCGGATGGGACAGCTATGGCTACACCTTC. This gives the protein CSGWDSYGYTF.

This clonotype was counted a few times. The chain is built from TRBV6-1 and TRBJ2-7; tentatively, D is TRBD1 (5 bases). V was trimmed by 8 bases and J by 7 bases, leaving 24 bases between them. The CDR3 has 15 residues. From germline, CDR1 is MNHNS and CDR2 SASEGT. Here the CDR3 DNA reads TGTGCCAGCGGAACCGACAGTCTATCCCTACGGGAGCAGTACTTC. This gives the protein CASGTDSLSLREQYF.

V gene TRBV2 combines with J gene TRBJ2-2, with no clear D. Trimming removed 3 bases at V and 4 bases at J, with 9 bases between. The CDR3 contains 14 residues. Germline-derived CDR1 and CDR2 are SNHLY and FYNNEI. The DNA for the CDR3 is TGTGCCAGCAGTGAGGGCAGACTCACCGGGGAGCTGTTTTTT. It yields the protein CASSEGRLTGELFF.

This chain uses TRBV18 with TRBJ2-5, with D tentatively TRBD2 (6 bases). V was cut by 2 bases and J by 4 bases, with 11 bases left in between. The germline V gene has CDR1 KGHSH and CDR2 LQKENI. The CDR3 loop spans 14 amino acids. CDR3 in amino acids: CASSPSVGGETQYF. CDR3 DNA sequence: TGTGCCAGCTCACCATCGGTGGGAGGAGAGACCCAGTACTTC.

The chain couples TRBV18 to TRBJ1-4; TRBD1 matches 7 bases. This CDR3 spans 13 amino acids. Germline V gene sequence: CDR1 KGHSH, CDR2 LQKENI. V gave up 6 bases and J gave up 6 bases; unmatched junction bases: 4. CDR3 DNA sequence: TGTGCCAGCTCCCCGGGGACAGATGAAAAACTGTTTTTT. Its translation is CASSPGTDEKLFF.

This sequence joins TRBV20-1 and TRBJ2-7; D possibly corresponds to TRBD1 (5 bases). Trimming stripped 5 bases from V and 6 bases from J, with 17 bases between. Per the germline V gene, CDR1 is DFQATT and CDR2 is SNEGSKA (reference sequence). This CDR3 spans 13 amino acids. In nucleotides, the CDR3 is TGCAGTGCTTGTCAACAGGTCTCGGGCGAGCAGTACTTC. Translating it yields CSACQQVSGEQYF.

About this clonotype: A read error may account for a junction end that differs from germline. This chain links TRBV3-1 with TRBJ1-2, with D unclear. Germline CDR1 reads LGHDT; CDR2 reads YNNKEL (reference sequence). This CDR3 spans 11 amino acids. DNA of the CDR3: TGTGCCAGCAGCCAAGAACTATGGATCATCTTC. Translation: CASSQELWIIF. The variable domain in full, with the rest retrieved from reference TRBV3-1 and TRBJ1-2, is DTAVSQTPKYLVTQMGNDKSIKCEQNLGHDTMYWYKQDSKKFLKIMFSYNNKELIINETVPNRFSPKSPDKAHLNLHINSLELGDSAVYFCASSQELWIIFGSGTRLTVV.

The V and J genes are TRBV20-1 and TRBJ1-1, with D perhaps matching TRBD1 (5 bases). The V end was cut by 1 base, the J end by 11 bases, with 17 bases between. This CDR3 has 13 amino acids. Germline CDR1 is DFQATT and CDR2 is SNEGSKA (reference sequence). CDR3 amino acids: CSARGHPQGYAFF. The CDR3 region has the DNA TGCAGTGCTAGAGGACATCCCCAGGGATACGCTTTCTTT.

This chain links TRBV5-6 with TRBJ1-5; unclear D gene. CDR3 length: 14 amino acids. Trimming took off 0 bases at V and 3 bases at J, with 7 bases between the two ends. Looked up from germline, CDR1 is SGHDT and CDR2 is YYEEEE. The CDR3: CASSLVRSNQPQHF. CDR3 coding DNA: TGTGCCAGCAGCTTGGTAAGGTCCAATCAGCCCCAGCATTTT.

This chain links TRBV7-9 with TRBJ1-6; the D is unclear. V lost 5 bases, J lost 12 bases, and 8 bases lay in between. Germline CDR1 is SEHNR and CDR2 is FQNEAQ (reference sequence). This CDR3 has 11 amino acids. The CDR3 loop is CASSPDRPLHF. DNA of the CDR3: TGTGCCAGCAGCCCCGACCGACCCCTCCACTTT.

The CDR3 nucleotides are TGCGCCAGCAGCCAAGATGCAGGAAAGTACCAAGAGACCCAGTACTTC. Its translation: CASSQDAGKYQETQYF. This chain uses TRBV4-3 with TRBJ2-5; D gene unclear. The V gene lost 0 bases and the J gene lost 0 bases, with 11 bases spanning the gap. Germline lookup yields CDR1 LGHNA and CDR2 YSLEER. CDR3 length: 16 residues.

The V and J genes are TRBV29-1 and TRBJ1-5; D is unresolved. Looked up from germline, CDR1 is SQVTM and CDR2 is ANQGSEA. The CDR3 length is 13 residues. V was shortened by 0 bases and J by 5 bases, with 8 bases between the two germline ends. The CDR3 loop reads CSVEDLHDQPQHF. CDR3 coding DNA: TGCAGCGTTGAAGATCTGCACGATCAGCCCCAGCATTTT.

The chain combines TRBV23-1 with TRBJ2-7; D may match TRBD1 or TRBD2 (5 bases each). TRBV23-1 belongs to the ORF category, with a function that is uncertain. V lost 0 bases and J lost 6, with 9 bases in between. This CDR3 comprises 13 residues. This CDR3 reads CASSQSRGSEQYF. The CDR3 bases are TGCGCCAGCAGTCAATCGAGGGGTAGCGAGCAGTACTTC.

The chain employs TRBV14 and TRBJ2-1; no firm D call. Germline CDR1 SGHDN, CDR2 FVKESK. Trimming took off 0 bases at V and 0 bases at J, with 9 bases between the two ends. The CDR3 has 16 amino acids. CDR3 protein: CASSQDAWSSYNEQFF. CDR3 bases: TGTGCCAGCAGCCAAGATGCGTGGAGCTCCTACAATGAGCAGTTCTTC.

The chain links TRBV9 to TRBJ2-7; D gene uncertain. The germline gives CDR1 SGDLS, CDR2 YYNGEE. Trimming pared 0 bases from V and 3 bases from J, leaving 7 bases between. The CDR3 is 13 amino acids. The CDR3 DNA reads TGTGCCAGCAGCGTAGATTCTGGCTACGAGCAGTACTTC. Amino acid sequence: CASSVDSGYEQYF.

A single count supports this clonotype. The chain is built from TRBV24-1 and TRBJ1-3, with D uncertain. With 1 base removed from V and 4 bases from J, the gap between germline ends came to 10 bases. This CDR3 has 15 residues. In germline, CDR1 is KGHDR, CDR2 SFDVKD. As DNA, the CDR3 is TGTGCCACCAGTGATTTCCCCGGACGCGGAAACACCATATATTTT. It encodes CATSDFPGRGNTIYF.

V gene TRBV12-5 combines with J gene TRBJ2-7; 7 bases are a match to TRBD2. In germline, CDR1 is LGHNT, CDR2 FRNRAP. The V gene end was trimmed by 6 bases and the J gene end by 2 bases; junction bases not matched to a gene: 7. The CDR3 runs to 14 residues. CDR3 in DNA: TGTGCTAGTGGAGCGCGGGGGTTCCCCTACGAGCAGTACTTC. Translating gives CASGARGFPYEQYF.

This chain connects TRBV20-1 to TRBJ2-5, with D maybe TRBD2 (5 bases). The germline V and J ends were trimmed by 7 bases and 5 bases, with 11 bases remaining between them. This CDR3 has 11 residues. Germline V gene sequence: CDR1 DFQATT, CDR2 SNEGSKA (reference sequence). CDR3: CSVLKRETQYF. Here the CDR3 DNA reads TGCAGTGTTTTAAAGCGGGAGACCCAGTACTTC.